The next 5 T cell receptor beta chains were all read from a single sample in a study of breast tumors, draining lymph nodes, adjacent tissues. Breast cancer patients provided tissue from their axillary draining lymph nodes. MiXCR was run by TCRdb on the multiplex PCR reads, yielding one entry per CDR3 protein. This sample has some 170,000 distinct CDR3 sequences, with about 33% found just once. The source material was axillary lymph node tissue. These receptors all stem from a female donor with breast cancer. Some clones in this sample may be carry-over from other donors' samples.

CDR3 DNA sequence: TGTGCCAGCAGACGGAAACTAGCGGGTGCGAACACCGGGGAGCTGTTTTTT. Protein product: CASRRKLAGANTGELFF. This chain uses TRBV2 with TRBJ2-2, with 9 bases matching TRBD2. The CDR3 sequence is 17 residues long. V was clipped by 6 bases and J by 0 bases; unmatched bases: 8. Germline V gene data show CDR1 as SNHLY and CDR2 as FYNNEI.

On this clonotype itself: A much larger clone sits a single nucleotide away, making a read error possible. The chain joins TRBV20-1 to TRBJ2-5; the D gene is possibly TRBD2 (6 bases). CDR3 length: 13 amino acids. Trimming pared 5 bases from V and 13 bases from J, leaving 23 bases between. Germline V gene sequence: CDR1 DFQATT, CDR2 SNEGSKA (reference sequence). CDR3 coding DNA: TGCAGTGCTTCGGATCAAGGGGCTAGCGCTCCGTACTTC. As protein: CSASDQGASAPYF.

The rearrangement joins TRBV7-9 to TRBJ2-3; 8 bases line up with TRBD2. The junction had 9 bases not matched to a gene; V was cut back by 5 bases and J by 5 bases. Germline CDR1 SEHNR, CDR2 FQNEAQ (reference sequence). The CDR3 has 15 amino acids. Written as DNA, the CDR3 is TGTGCCAGCAGCCTACCGGGGGGGGCGGGAGATACGCAGTATTTT. This encodes CASSLPGGAGDTQYF.

In this sample, this clonotype turned up many times. The gene calls are TRBV3-1 and TRBJ1-5; D is unresolved. Trimming pared 0 bases from V and 3 bases from J, leaving 9 bases between. CDR1 LGHDT and CDR2 YNNKEL come from the germline V gene (reference sequence). The CDR3 is made up of 15 amino acids. CDR3 loop: CASSQDAVINQPQHF. DNA for the CDR3: TGTGCCAGCAGCCAAGACGCGGTTATCAATCAGCCCCAGCATTTT. The full variable domain, with the rest looked up from reference TRBV3-1 and TRBJ1-5, is DTAVSQTPKYLVTQMGNDKSIKCEQNLGHDTMYWYKQDSKKFLKIMFSYNNKELIINETVPNRFSPKSPDKAHLNLHINSLELGDSAVYFCASSQDAVINQPQHFGDGTRLSIL.

The V and J genes are TRBV5-1 and TRBJ2-2; 7 bases agree with TRBD1. This CDR3 is built from 15 residues. Trimming removed 6 bases from V and 2 bases from J; junction bases left unmatched: 7. Germline V gene data show CDR1 as SGHRS and CDR2 as YFSETQ. This CDR3 reads CASTPTGLNTGELFF. In DNA, the CDR3 is TGCGCCAGCACCCCGACAGGGCTTAACACCGGGGAGCTGTTTTTT.